These T cell receptor beta chains were read from a single sample in a study of memory CD4+ T cells and cytomegalovirus serostatus. Assay used: immunoSEQ multiplex PCR; TCRdb lists only in-frame clones, some missing. The sample has 50,000 or so clones, around 80% seen once; the top ten hold about 1.5%. The sample consisted of memory CD4+ T cells from blood. These receptors were taken from an adult in good health and CMV-seronegative. CDR3s include the opening cysteine and the closing phenylalanine or tryptophan. The D gene is left open where the match is weak. A row's size may be missing; if present it is once, few, many or a size class.

D	V	size	J	DNA	CDR3
.	TRBV5-1	.	TRBJ2-3	TGCGCCAGCAGCTTGAGGGGGGCCGGCACAGATACGCAGTATTTT	CASSLRGAGTDTQYF
.	TRBV6-6	.	TRBJ1-2	TGTGCCAGCAGTTACTCAACTAGCCGGGCCGGTGGCTACACCTTC	CASSYSTSRAGGYTF
TRBD2	TRBV18	.	TRBJ2-5	TGTGCCAGCTCACCACCGGAGGTCCTAGCGGGAGATGGGTACCAAGAGACCCAGTACTTC	CASSPPEVLAGDGYQETQYF
.	TRBV5-4	.	TRBJ1-2	TGTGCCAGCAGCTTGCCGGGGGCCGACTATGGCTACACCTTC	CASSLPGADYGYTF
TRBD2	TRBV29-1	.	TRBJ2-7	TGCAGCGTCGAAAGCGGGGGGGGACTCTACGAGCAGTACTTC	CSVESGGGLYEQYF
TRBD2	TRBV2	.	TRBJ2-3	TGTGCCAGCACTCGACTAGCGGGGGGCACAGATACGCAGTATTTT	CASTRLAGGTDTQYF
.	TRBV7-2	.	TRBJ1-2	TGTGCCAGCAGCTTAGCCGGTGGCGGCTACACCTTC	CASSLAGGGYTF
.	TRBV7-3	few	TRBJ1-5	TGTGCCAGCAGCTTAGAGGTCAGGGAATATAGCAATCAGCCCCAGCATTTT	CASSLEVREYSNQPQHF
.	TRBV11-2	.	TRBJ1-1	TGTGCCAGCAGCTCCTCCCTCCCAGGGAAGTTTGGGGCTTTCTTT	CASSSSLPGKFGAFF
.	TRBV27	.	TRBJ1-2	TGTGCCACCGGGAAGGGCTCCCACGCCGGCTACACCTTC	CATGKGSHAGYTF
.	TRBV10-2	once	TRBJ1-4	TGCGCCAGCAGGACCCCCCCTAATGAAAAACTGTTTTTT	CASRTPPNEKLFF
.	TRBV20-1	.	TRBJ1-1	TGCAGTGCCCCTAGTCGGCTTAAAGCTTTCTTT	CSAPSRLKAFF
TRBD1	TRBV2	once	TRBJ2-7	TGTGCCAGCAGTGAAGGGACAGGGTCCTACGAGCAGTACTTC	CASSEGTGSYEQYF
TRBD1	TRBV9	.	TRBJ2-7	TGTGCCAGCAGCGGGCCCGGGACAGGGTTATCCGAGCAGTACTTC	CASSGPGTGLSEQYF
TRBD2	TRBV11-2	.	TRBJ2-1	TGTGCCAGCAGCAGAACGCTAGCGGGAGGCCACAATGAGCAGTTCTTC	CASSRTLAGGHNEQFF
TRBD2	TRBV2	.	TRBJ2-5	TGTGCCAGCAGTGGGAACCGGGGGGGAGAGACCCAGTACTTC	CASSGNRGGETQYF
.	TRBV27	.	TRBJ2-7	TGTGCCAGCAGGCCACCGGTTGGCCTCGAGGCGAACGAGCAGTACTTC	CASRPPVGLEANEQYF
TRBD1	TRBV2	.	TRBJ1-2	TGTGCCAGCAGGACCCGGATGCCGGGACAGGGCTACGGCTACACCTTC	CASRTRMPGQGYGYTF
.	TRBV5-4	few	TRBJ2-2	TGTGCCAGCAGCTCGATGAAAAACACCGGGGAGCTGTTTTTT	CASSSMKNTGELFF
TRBD1	TRBV19	.	TRBJ1-1	TGTGCCAGTATGGGACAGGGGTATACGAACACTGAAGCTTTCTTT	CASMGQGYTNTEAFF
.	TRBV7-9	.	TRBJ1-1	TGTGCCAGCAGCCCGCCTCGTCAAGGGTTAAGTGAAGCTTTCTTT	CASSPPRQGLSEAFF
.	TRBV6-5	.	TRBJ2-7	TGTGCCAGCCGCCCCTGGCGGACCTCCTACGAGCAGTACTTC	CASRPWRTSYEQYF
.	TRBV5-1	.	TRBJ2-3	TGCGCCAGCAGCCGGATTCCAAGCACAGATACGCAGTATTTT	CASSRIPSTDTQYF
TRBD2	TRBV5-1	.	TRBJ2-7	TGCGCCAGCAGCCCCGGGACTAGAGGTGACGAGCAGTACTTC	CASSPGTRGDEQYF
.	TRBV19	.	TRBJ1-1	TGTGCCAGTAAGGAGACAGGCTGGGGGCAAAAGACTGAAGCTTTCTTT	CASKETGWGQKTEAFF
TRBD1	TRBV5-1	.	TRBJ2-2	TGCGCCAGCAGCGTGGGACAGGGGGCCACCGGGGAGCTGTTTTTT	CASSVGQGATGELFF
.	TRBV6-1	few	TRBJ2-4	TGTGCCAGCAGTGAAGCCCTCCTAGCCAAAAACATTCAGTACTTC	CASSEALLAKNIQYF
.	TRBV7-2	few	TRBJ2-5	TGTGCCAGCAGCTTAACCCTCCTCCAAGAGACCCAGTACTTC	CASSLTLLQETQYF
TRBD1	TRBV6-5	.	TRBJ1-2	TGTGCCAGCAGTTTGACGGCCGGGACAGGGAACTATGGCTACACCTTC	CASSLTAGTGNYGYTF
TRBD1	TRBV7-9	once	TRBJ1-1	TGTGCCACGAAACAGGGGGCCACGAACACTGAAGCTTTCTTT	CATKQGATNTEAFF
TRBD2	TRBV5-4	.	TRBJ2-3	TGTGCCAGCAGCTTGGTGGCCTCTAGGGGGGCGGGAGGGCCCCCGCAGTATTTT	CASSLVASRGAGGPPQYF
.	TRBV13	.	TRBJ2-5	TGTGCCAGCAGCTTAGGACGTGCCCTTCAAGAGACCCAGTACTTC	CASSLGRALQETQYF
.	TRBV27	.	TRBJ2-2	TGTGCCAGCAGGACAGCTAACACCGGGGAGCTGTTTTTT	CASRTANTGELFF